A single sample gave rise to the 10 T cell receptor beta chains below, sequenced in a study of chemoradiotherapy in HPV16-positive cancers. Assay used: immunoSEQ multiplex PCR; TCRdb lists only in-frame clones, some missing. Here the sample spans about 13,000 clones, 70% to 90% being singletons. The sequencing used blood, collected from a patient who underwent chemoradiotherapy. The source of these receptors is a human donor with HPV-associated anogenital cancer.

The chain joins TRBV29-1 to TRBJ1-2; no definite D call. The CDR3 has 12 amino acids. Germline lookup yields CDR1 SQVTM and CDR2 ANQGSEA. The germline V and J ends were trimmed by 5 bases and 2 bases, with 9 bases remaining between them. This CDR3 is CSVRVVNYGYTF. The DNA for the CDR3 is TGCAGCGTTAGGGTGGTGAACTATGGCTACACCTTC.

This clone has only one observation. This rearrangement joins TRBV11-2 to TRBJ2-3; D is ambiguous. There are 11 residues in the CDR3. Trimming removed 5 bases at V and 2 bases at J, with 2 bases between. From germline, CDR1 is SGHAT and CDR2 FQNNGV. CDR3 protein: CASSLTDTQYF. The CDR3 bases are TGTGCCAGCAGCCTCACAGATACGCAGTATTTT.

V gene TRBV11-2 combines with J gene TRBJ2-5; a weak D match, TRBD2 (6 bases). This CDR3 is 14 amino acids long. The germline gives CDR1 SGHAT, CDR2 FQNNGV. Between the trimmed V and J ends, which lost 7 bases and 3 bases, there was a span of 15 bases. CDR3 sequence (DNA): TGTGCCAGCACCTCTCCCGGACTAAAAGAGACCCAGTACTTC. Protein product: CASTSPGLKETQYF.

The J gene is TRBJ2-7, the V gene TRBV6-1, with D unclear. V was pared by 6 bases and J by 0 bases, with 15 bases between. Germline V gene data show CDR1 as MNHNS and CDR2 as SASEGT. The CDR3 is made up of 15 amino acids. As DNA, the CDR3 is TGTGCCAGCAGCACCTCGCTAGGACCCTCCTACGAGCAGTACTTC. Its translation is CASSTSLGPSYEQYF.

This chain links TRBV9 with TRBJ1-5; D possibly corresponds to TRBD1 (6 bases). The CDR3 extends over 15 amino acids. Trimming cost V 4 bases and J 3 bases, with 14 bases left between them. Germline V gene sequence: CDR1 SGDLS, CDR2 YYNGEE. CDR3 sequence (DNA): TGTGCCAGCAGCAAGGGGGGGGCGATCAATCAGCCCCAGCATTTT. Translation: CASSKGGAINQPQHF.

V usage is TRBV6-1 and J usage is TRBJ1-6; D is undetermined. The CDR3 totals 14 residues. Germline CDR1 reads MNHNS; CDR2 reads SASEGT. V lost 1 base to trimming and J lost 10 bases, with 11 bases between them. CDR3 sequence reads: CASSEVVIESPLHF. The CDR3 bases are TGTGCCAGCAGTGAAGTGGTTATTGAATCACCCCTCCACTTT.

The rearrangement links TRBV6-1 to TRBJ1-2; D might be TRBD1 (5 bases). V was shortened by 3 bases and J by 2 bases, with 13 bases between the two germline ends. The V gene's germline CDR1 is MNHNS and CDR2 SASEGT. The CDR3 spans 15 residues. Here the CDR3 reads CASSDGVRVNYGYTF. CDR3 DNA sequence: TGTGCCAGCAGTGACGGTGTCAGGGTGAACTATGGCTACACCTTC.

V is TRBV15 and J is TRBJ1-1; possibly TRBD1 for D (5 bases). The CDR3 is made up of 17 amino acids. Germline lookup yields CDR1 LNHNV and CDR2 YYDKDF (reference sequence). Trimming removed 1 base at V and 5 bases at J, with 20 bases between. The CDR3 spells CATSRVVGVRTKTEAFF. For the CDR3, the DNA is TGTGCCACCAGCAGAGTTGTAGGGGTGAGGACGAAGACTGAAGCTTTCTTT.

The rearrangement uses TRBV4-1 and TRBJ2-1; D gene unclear. V was pared by 1 base and J by 4 bases, with 11 bases between. The CDR3 is made up of 15 amino acids. Per the germline V gene, CDR1 is MGHRA and CDR2 is YSYEKL. For the CDR3, the DNA is TGCGCCAGCAGCCAAGGCCGGGTTAGGTACAATGAGCAGTTCTTC. Its translation: CASSQGRVRYNEQFF.

The genes are TRBV9 and TRBJ1-1; D is unclear. The ends were cut back, 0 bases at V and 1 base at J, with 4 bases in the middle. Germline V gene data show CDR1 as SGDLS and CDR2 as YYNGEE. The CDR3 has 13 amino acids. The CDR3 nucleotides read TGTGCCAGCAGCGTAGGGAGGAACACTGAAGCTTTCTTT. This gives the protein CASSVGRNTEAFF. The complete variable domain, with remaining parts taken from reference TRBV9 and TRBJ1-1, reads DSGVTQTPKHLITATGQRVTLRCSPRSGDLSVYWYQQSLDQGLQFLIQYYNGEERAKGNILERFSAQQFPDLHSELNLSSLELGDSALYFCASSVGRNTEAFFGQGTRLTVV.